The source of this TCR beta chain is a study of blood T cell repertoires in COVID-19. About the research overall: Acute and convalescent COVID-19 specimens originated in the United States, Italy and Spain. T cells, B-cell-depleted T cells, or PBMCs provided the cDNA or gDNA that served as material.

Trimming pared 2 bases from V and 5 bases from J, leaving 12 bases between. The CDR3 consists of 14 residues. Germline CDR1 and CDR2: MNHEY and SMNVEV (reference sequence). Original processing methods: Reference gene primers were amplified, and this amplification served to estimate nucleated cell counts. Repertoires were generated with immunoSEQ multiplex PCR, while TCRdb's copy carries only in-frame clones and drops some. Clonal size and the V and J genes are those of that table, whereas D and trimming came from the DNA. Of about 140,000 clones in the sample, 82% were seen once. The gene calls are TRBV27 and TRBJ1-2; TRBD1 might be the D (6 bases). This TCR was recovered from a woman over 75 with acute or convalescent COVID-19. The material sequenced was peripheral blood. CDR3: CASSLGWGRYGYTF. For the CDR3, the DNA is TGTGCCAGCAGTTTAGGATGGGGGCGTTATGGCTACACCTTC.